This TCR beta chain was obtained from a study of T cell repertoires in cytomegalovirus infection. Findings and caveats of the study: CMV-specific HLA-C-restricted TCR beta clonotypes dominated the ex vivo response.

TCRdb analysed the reads with MiXCR anew, one entry per CDR3 protein. The sample records 200,000 to 250,000 distinct CDR3 sequences, about 39% being singletons. Points on this clonotype: Its matching antigen is unknown.

This TCR was sampled from a human donor in good health (CMV status not recorded). Some clones in this sample may be carry-over from other donors' samples. The source was CD8+ T cells from cultured PBMCs, collected from culture after CMV antigen stimulation.

The CDR3 DNA reads as TGTGCCAGCAGCTTAATCAGGAACACTGAAGCTTTCTTT. It encodes CASSLIRNTEAFF. The chain uses TRBV7-3 and TRBJ1-1; D is uncertain. This CDR3 is built from 13 residues. The V end was cut by 1 base, the J end by 1 base, with 4 bases between. CDR1 and CDR2 from the germline V gene are SGHTA and FQGTGA.